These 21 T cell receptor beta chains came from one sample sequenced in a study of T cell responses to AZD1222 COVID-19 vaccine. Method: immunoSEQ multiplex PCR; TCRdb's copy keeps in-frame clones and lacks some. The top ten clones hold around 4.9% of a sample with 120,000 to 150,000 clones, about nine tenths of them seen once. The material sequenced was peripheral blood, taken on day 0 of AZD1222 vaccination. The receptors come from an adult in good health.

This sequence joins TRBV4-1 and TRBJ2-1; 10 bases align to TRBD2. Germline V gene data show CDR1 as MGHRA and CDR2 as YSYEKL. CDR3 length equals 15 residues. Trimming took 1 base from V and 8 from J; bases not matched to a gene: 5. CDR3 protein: CASSQAASGGDEQFF. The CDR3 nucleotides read TGCGCCAGCAGCCAAGCGGCTAGCGGGGGCGATGAGCAGTTCTTC.

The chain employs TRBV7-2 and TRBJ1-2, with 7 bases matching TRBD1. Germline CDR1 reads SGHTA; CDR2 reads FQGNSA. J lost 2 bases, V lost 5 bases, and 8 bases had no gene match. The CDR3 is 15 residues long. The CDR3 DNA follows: TGTGCCAGCAGCCCAGGGGGGGGCGCCAACTATGGCTACACCTTC. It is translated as CASSPGGGANYGYTF.

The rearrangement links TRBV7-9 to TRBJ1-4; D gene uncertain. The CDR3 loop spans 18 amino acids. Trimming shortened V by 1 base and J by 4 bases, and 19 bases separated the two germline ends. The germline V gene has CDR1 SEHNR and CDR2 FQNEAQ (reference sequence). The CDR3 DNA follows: TGTGCCAGCAGCTTAGTTGGCCCCGGGAGCCGGGGTAATGAAAAACTGTTTTTT. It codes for CASSLVGPGSRGNEKLFF.

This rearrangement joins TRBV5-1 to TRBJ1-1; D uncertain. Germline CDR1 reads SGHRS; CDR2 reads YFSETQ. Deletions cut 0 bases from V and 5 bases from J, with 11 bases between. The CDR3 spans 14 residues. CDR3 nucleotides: TGCGCCAGCAGCTTGGGAGGTGGACGAACTGAAGCTTTCTTT. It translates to CASSLGGGRTEAFF.

The CDR3 loop is CASRIPAGNTIYF. CDR3 DNA sequence: TGTGCCAGCCGGATCCCCGCTGGAAACACCATATATTTT. This chain connects TRBV28 to TRBJ1-3, with D unclear. Germline V gene data show CDR1 as MDHEN and CDR2 as SYDVKM. The CDR3 loop spans 13 amino acids. Trimming stripped 8 bases from V and 2 bases from J, with 10 bases between.

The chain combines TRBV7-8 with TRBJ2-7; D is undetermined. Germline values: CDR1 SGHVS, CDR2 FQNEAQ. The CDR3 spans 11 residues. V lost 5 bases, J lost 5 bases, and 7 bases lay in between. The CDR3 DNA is TGTGCCAGCAGCCAACAAAACGAGCAGTACTTC. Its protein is CASSQQNEQYF.

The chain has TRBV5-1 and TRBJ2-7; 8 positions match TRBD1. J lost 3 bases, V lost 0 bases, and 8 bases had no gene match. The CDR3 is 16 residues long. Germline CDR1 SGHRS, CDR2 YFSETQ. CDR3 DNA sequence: TGCGCCAGCAGCTTGGGTCCTTCGGACAGGGACTACGAGCAGTACTTC. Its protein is CASSLGPSDRDYEQYF.

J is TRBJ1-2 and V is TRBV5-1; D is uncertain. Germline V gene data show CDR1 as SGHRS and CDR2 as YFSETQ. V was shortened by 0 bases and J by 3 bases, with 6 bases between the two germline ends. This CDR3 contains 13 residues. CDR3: CASSLASHYGYTF. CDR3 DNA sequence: TGCGCCAGCAGCTTGGCTTCGCACTATGGCTACACCTTC. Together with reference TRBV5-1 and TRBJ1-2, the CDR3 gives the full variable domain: KAGVTQTPRYLIKTRGQQVTLSCSPISGHRSVSWYQQTPGQGLQFLFEYFSETQRNKGNFPGRFSGRQFSNSRSEMNVSTLELGDSALYLCASSLASHYGYTFGSGTRLTVV.

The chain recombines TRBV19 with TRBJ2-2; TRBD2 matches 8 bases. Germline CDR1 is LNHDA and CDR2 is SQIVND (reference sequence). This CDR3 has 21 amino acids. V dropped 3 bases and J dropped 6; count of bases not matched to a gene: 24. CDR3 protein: CASSIRGTGSGAAGEPGELFF. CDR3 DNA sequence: TGTGCCAGTAGTATCAGAGGTACAGGGTCGGGTGCAGCGGGAGAACCCGGGGAGCTGTTTTTT.

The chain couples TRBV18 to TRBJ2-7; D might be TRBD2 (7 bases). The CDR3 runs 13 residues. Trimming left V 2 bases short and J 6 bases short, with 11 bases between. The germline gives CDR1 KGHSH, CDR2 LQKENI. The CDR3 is CASSPEGGGEQYF. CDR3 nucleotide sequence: TGTGCCAGCTCACCAGAGGGGGGGGGCGAGCAGTACTTC.

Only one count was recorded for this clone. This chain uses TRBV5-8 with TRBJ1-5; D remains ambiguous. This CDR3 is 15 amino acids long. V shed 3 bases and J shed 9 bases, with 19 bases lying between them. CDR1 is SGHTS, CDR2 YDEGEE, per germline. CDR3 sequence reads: CASSSRTALQRPQHF. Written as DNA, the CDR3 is TGTGCCAGCAGCTCAAGGACCGCCCTTCAACGGCCCCAGCATTTT.

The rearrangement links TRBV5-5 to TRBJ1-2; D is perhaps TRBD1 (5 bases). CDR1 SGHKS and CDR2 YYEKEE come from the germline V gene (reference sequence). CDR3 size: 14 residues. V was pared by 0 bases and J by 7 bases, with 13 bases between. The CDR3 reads CASSLATQGPGYTF. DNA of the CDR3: TGTGCCAGCAGCTTGGCCACGCAGGGACCTGGCTACACCTTC.

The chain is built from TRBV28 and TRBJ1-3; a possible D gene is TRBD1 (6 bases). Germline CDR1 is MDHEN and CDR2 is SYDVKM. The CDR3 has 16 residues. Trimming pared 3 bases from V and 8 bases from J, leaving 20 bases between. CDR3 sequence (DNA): TGTGCCAGCAGTTTCCCCCGGGGGGCCCTGAGGGACACCATATATTTT. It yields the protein CASSFPRGALRDTIYF.

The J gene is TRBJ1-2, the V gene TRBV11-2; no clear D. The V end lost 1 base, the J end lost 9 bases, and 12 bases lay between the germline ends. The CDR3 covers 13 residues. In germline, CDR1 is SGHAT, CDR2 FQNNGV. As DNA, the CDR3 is TGTGCCAGCAGCTTAGCCCGCCAAGATAGCTACACCTTC. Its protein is CASSLARQDSYTF. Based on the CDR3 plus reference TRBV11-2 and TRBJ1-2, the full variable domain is EAGVAQSPRYKIIEKRQSVAFWCNPISGHATLYWYQQILGQGPKLLIQFQNNGVVDDSQLPKDRFSAERLKGVDSTLKIQPAKLEDSAVYLCASSLARQDSYTFGSGTRLTVV.

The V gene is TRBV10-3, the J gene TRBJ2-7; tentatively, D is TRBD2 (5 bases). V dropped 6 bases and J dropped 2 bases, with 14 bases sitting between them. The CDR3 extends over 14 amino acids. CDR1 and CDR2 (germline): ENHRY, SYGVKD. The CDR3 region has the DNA TGTGCCATCAGCCGTAGCGTTGGAACCTACGAGCAGTACTTC. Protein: CAISRSVGTYEQYF.

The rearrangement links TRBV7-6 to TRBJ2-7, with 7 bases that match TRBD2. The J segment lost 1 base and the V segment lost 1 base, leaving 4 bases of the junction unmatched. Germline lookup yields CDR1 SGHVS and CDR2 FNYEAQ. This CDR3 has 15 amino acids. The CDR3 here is CASSLGGGRSYEQYF. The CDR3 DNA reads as TGTGCCAGCAGCTTAGGCGGCGGGAGATCCTACGAGCAGTACTTC.

CDR3 amino acids: CASSSTTARSYNEQFF. The DNA for the CDR3 is TGTGCCAGCAGCTCAACGACTGCCCGCTCCTACAATGAGCAGTTCTTC. The chain carries TRBV7-2 and TRBJ2-1; the D is unclear. CDR1 and CDR2 (germline): SGHTA, FQGNSA. V lost 4 bases and J lost 0, with 13 bases in between. This CDR3 contains 16 residues. Using reference TRBV7-2 and TRBJ2-1 for the parts outside the CDR3, the full variable domain is GAGVSQSPSNKVTEKGKDVELRCDPISGHTALYWYRQSLGQGLEFLIYFQGNSAPDKSGLPSDRFSAERTGGSVSTLTIQRTQQEDSAVYLCASSSTTARSYNEQFFGPGTRLTVL.

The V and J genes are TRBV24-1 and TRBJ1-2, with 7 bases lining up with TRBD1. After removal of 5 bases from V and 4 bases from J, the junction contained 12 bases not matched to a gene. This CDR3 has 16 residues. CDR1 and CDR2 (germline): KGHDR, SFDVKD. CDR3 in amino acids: CATSGRRQGEPYGYTF. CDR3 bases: TGTGCCACCAGTGGGCGACGACAGGGTGAGCCCTATGGCTACACCTTC.

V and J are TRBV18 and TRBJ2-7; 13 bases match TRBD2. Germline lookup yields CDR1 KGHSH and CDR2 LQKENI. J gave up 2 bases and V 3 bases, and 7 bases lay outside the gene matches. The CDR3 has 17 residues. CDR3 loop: CASSPRTSGSEAYEQYF. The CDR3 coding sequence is TGTGCCAGCTCACCTAGGACTAGCGGGAGTGAAGCCTACGAGCAGTACTTC.

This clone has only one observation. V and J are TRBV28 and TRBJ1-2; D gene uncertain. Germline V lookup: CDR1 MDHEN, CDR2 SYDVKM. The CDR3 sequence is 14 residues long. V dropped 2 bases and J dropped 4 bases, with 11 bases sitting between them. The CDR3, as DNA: TGTGCCAGCAGTTTAAAATCGCGGCTCTATGGCTACACCTTC. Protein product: CASSLKSRLYGYTF.

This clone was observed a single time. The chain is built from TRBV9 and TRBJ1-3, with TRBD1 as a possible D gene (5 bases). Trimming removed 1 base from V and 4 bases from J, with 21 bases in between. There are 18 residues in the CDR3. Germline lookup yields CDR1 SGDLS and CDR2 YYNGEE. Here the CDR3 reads CASSVSGAALLGGNTIYF. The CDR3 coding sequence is TGTGCCAGCAGCGTATCCGGGGCCGCACTCCTGGGAGGAAACACCATATATTTT.